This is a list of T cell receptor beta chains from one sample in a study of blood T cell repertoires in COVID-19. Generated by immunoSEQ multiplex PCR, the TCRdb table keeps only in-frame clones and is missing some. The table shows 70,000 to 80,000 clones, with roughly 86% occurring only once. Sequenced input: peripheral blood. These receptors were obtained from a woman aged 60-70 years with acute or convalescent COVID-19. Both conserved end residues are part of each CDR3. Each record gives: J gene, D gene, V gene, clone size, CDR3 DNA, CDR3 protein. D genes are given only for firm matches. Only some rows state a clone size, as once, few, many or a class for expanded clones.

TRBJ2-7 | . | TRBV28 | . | TGTGCCAGCACCCTCGGGGGTAGCTACGAGCAGTACTTC | CASTLGGSYEQYF
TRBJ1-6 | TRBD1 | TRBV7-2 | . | TGTGCCAGCAGCTTACTAAATTGGGACAGGGCTTCACCCCTCCACTTT | CASSLLNWDRASPLHF
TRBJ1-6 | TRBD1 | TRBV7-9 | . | TGTGCCAGCAGCCCCCCGGGACAGTCTAATTCACCCCTCCACTTT | CASSPPGQSNSPLHF
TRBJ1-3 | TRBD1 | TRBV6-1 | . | TGTGCCAGCAGTGAAAAGGGGGCCCTGACCTGGAACACCATATATTTT | CASSEKGALTWNTIYF
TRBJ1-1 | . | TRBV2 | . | TGTGCCACCGGAGGGAGCACTGAAGCTTTCTTT | CATGGSTEAFF
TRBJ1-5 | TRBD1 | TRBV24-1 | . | TGTGCCACCAGTGATTACTTCCCTGAAATGAGGACAGGAGTCAATCAGCCCCAGCATTTT | CATSDYFPEMRTGVNQPQHF
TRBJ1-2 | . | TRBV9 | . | TGTGCCAGCAGCGTACAGGGGACCTATGGCTACACCTTC | CASSVQGTYGYTF
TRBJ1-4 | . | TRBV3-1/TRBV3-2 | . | TGTGCCAGCAGCCAAGCCCAAACTAATGAAAAACTGTTTTTT | CASSQAQTNEKLFF
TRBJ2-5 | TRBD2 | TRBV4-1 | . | TGCGCCAGCAGCCAAGTAGCGGGGGGCGCCTCCCAAGAGACCCAGTACTTC | CASSQVAGGASQETQYF
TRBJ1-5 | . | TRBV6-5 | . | TGTGCCAGCATCGCGGGGCTCAGCAATCAGCCCCAGCATTTT | CASIAGLSNQPQHF
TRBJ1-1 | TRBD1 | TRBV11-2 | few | TGTGCCAGCAGAAACTCAGGGGGGAAGGACACTGAAGCTTTCTTT | CASRNSGGKDTEAFF
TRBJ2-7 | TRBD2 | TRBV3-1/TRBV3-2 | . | TGTGCCAGCAGCCTTACTAGCGGGGAAAGCTACGAGCAGTACTTC | CASSLTSGESYEQYF
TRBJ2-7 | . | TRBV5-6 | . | TGTGCCAGCAGCTTGGAGTACGGGGGAGAGCAGTACTTC | CASSLEYGGEQYF
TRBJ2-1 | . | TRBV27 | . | TGTGCCAGCAGGGACAGTCAGCCTCGGGGTGAGCAGTTCTTC | CASRDSQPRGEQFF
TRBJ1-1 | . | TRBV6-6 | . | TGTGCCTTGTGGGGGGGCACTGAAGCTTTCTTT | CALWGGTEAFF
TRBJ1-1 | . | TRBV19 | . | TGTGCCAGTAGTATAGACACCAGGAACACTGAAGCTTTCTTT | CASSIDTRNTEAFF
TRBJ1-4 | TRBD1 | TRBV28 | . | TGTGCCAGCAGCCTACAGGGGGTTAATGAAAAACTGTTTTTT | CASSLQGVNEKLFF
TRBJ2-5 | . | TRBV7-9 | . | TGTGCCAGCAGCTTAGGTCGCAGGGGGGCCCAAGAGACCCAGTACTTC | CASSLGRRGAQETQYF
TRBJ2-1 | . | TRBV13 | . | TGTGCCAGCAGCTTAGGGGAGAGCTCCTACAATGAGCAGTTCTTC | CASSLGESSYNEQFF
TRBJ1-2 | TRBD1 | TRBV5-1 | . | TGCGCCAGCAGCTCCGGACAGGGCCGTTATGGCTACACCTTC | CASSSGQGRYGYTF
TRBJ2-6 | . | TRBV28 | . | TGTGCCAGCAGTTCCTTACAGGGAGTCAACGTCCTGACTTTC | CASSSLQGVNVLTF